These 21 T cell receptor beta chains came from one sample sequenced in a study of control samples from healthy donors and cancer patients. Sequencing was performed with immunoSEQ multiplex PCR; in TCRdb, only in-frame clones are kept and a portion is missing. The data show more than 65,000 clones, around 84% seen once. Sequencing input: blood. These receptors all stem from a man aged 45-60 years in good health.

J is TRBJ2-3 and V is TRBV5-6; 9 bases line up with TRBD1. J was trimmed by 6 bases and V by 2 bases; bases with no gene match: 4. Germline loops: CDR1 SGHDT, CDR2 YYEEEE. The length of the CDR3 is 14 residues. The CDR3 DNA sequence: TGTGCCAGCAGCTTTACAGGGGGCGGCGATACGCAGTATTTT. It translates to CASSFTGGGDTQYF.

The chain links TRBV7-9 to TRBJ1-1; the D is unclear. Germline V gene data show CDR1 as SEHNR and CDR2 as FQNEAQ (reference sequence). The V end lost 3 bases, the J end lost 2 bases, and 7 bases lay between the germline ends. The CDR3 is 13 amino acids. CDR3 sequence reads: CASSLVTNTEAFF. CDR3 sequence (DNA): TGTGCCAGCAGCTTGGTGACTAACACTGAAGCTTTCTTT.

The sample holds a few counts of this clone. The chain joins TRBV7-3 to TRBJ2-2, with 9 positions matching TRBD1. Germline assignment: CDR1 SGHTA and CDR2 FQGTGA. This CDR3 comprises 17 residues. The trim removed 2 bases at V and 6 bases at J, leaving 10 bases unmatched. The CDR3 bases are TGTGCCAGCAGCTTACTTGGTGGGACAGGGTTCGCCGGGGAGCTGTTTTTT. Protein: CASSLLGGTGFAGELFF.

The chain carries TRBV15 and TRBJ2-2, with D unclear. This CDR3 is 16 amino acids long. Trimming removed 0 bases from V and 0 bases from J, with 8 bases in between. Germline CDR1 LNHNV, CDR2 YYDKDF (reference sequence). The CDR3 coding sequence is TGTGCCACCAGCAGAGATTCGTGGACGAACACCGGGGAGCTGTTTTTT. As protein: CATSRDSWTNTGELFF.

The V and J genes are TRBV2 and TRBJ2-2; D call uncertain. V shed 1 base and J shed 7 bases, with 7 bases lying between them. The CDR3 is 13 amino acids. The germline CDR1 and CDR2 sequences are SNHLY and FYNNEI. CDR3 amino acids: CASSEGEIGELFF. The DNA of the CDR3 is TGTGCCAGCAGTGAAGGGGAAATCGGGGAGCTGTTTTTT. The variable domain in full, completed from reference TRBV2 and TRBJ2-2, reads EPEVTQTPSHQVTQMGQEVILRCVPISNHLYFYWYRQILGQKVEFLVSFYNNEISEKSEIFDDQFSVERPDGSNFTLKIRSTKLEDSAMYFCASSEGEIGELFFGEGSRLTVL.

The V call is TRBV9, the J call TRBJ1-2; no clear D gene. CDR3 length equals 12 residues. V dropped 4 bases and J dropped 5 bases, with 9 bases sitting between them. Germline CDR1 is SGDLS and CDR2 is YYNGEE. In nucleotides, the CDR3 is TGTGCCAGCAGCTCCCAACTGTATGGCTACACCTTC. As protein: CASSSQLYGYTF.

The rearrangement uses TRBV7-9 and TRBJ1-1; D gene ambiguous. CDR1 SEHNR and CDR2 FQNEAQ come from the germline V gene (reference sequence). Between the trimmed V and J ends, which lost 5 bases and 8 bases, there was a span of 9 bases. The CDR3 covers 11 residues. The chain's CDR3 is CASSLTGEAFF. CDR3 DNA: TGTGCCAGCAGCCTGACGGGGGAAGCTTTCTTT.

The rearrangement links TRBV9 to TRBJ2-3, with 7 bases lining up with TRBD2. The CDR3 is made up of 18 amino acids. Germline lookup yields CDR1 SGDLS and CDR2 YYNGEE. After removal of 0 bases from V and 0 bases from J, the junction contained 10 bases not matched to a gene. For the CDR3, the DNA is TGTGCCAGCAGCGTAGGGGCTAGCGGTCTGGTTAGCACAGATACGCAGTATTTT. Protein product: CASSVGASGLVSTDTQYF. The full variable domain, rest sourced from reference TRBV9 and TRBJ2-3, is DSGVTQTPKHLITATGQRVTLRCSPRSGDLSVYWYQQSLDQGLQFLIQYYNGEERAKGNILERFSAQQFPDLHSELNLSSLELGDSALYFCASSVGASGLVSTDTQYFGPGTRLTVL.

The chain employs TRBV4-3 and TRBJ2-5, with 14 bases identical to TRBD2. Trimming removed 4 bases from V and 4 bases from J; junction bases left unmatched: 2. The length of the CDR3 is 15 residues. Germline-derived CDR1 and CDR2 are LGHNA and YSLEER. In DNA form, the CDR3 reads TGCGCCAGCAGCCTCGGGACTAGCGGGGGAGAGACCCAGTACTTC. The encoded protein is CASSLGTSGGETQYF.

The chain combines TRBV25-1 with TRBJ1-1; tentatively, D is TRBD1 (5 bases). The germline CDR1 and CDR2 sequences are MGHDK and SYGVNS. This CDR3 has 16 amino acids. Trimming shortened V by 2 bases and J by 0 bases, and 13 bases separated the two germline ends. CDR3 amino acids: CASSEQTGPLNTEAFF. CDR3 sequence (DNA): TGTGCCAGCAGTGAACAAACAGGACCGTTGAACACTGAAGCTTTCTTT.

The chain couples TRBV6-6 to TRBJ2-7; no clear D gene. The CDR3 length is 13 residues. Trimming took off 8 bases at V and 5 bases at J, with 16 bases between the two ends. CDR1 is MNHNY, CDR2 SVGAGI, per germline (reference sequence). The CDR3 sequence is CASSASPRHEQYF. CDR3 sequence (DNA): TGTGCCAGCTCAGCTTCCCCCAGGCACGAGCAGTACTTC.

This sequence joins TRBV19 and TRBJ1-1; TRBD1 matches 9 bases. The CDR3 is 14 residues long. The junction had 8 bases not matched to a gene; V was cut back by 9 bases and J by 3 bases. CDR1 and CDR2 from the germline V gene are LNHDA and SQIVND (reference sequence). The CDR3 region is CASRQGGKDTEAFF. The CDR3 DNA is TGTGCCAGCCGACAGGGGGGCAAGGACACTGAAGCTTTCTTT. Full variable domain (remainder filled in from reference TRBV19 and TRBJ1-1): DGGITQSPKYLFRKEGQNVTLSCEQNLNHDAMYWYRQDPGQGLRLIYYSQIVNDFQKGDIAEGYSVSREKKESFPLTVTSAQKNPTAFYLCASRQGGKDTEAFFGQGTRLTVV.

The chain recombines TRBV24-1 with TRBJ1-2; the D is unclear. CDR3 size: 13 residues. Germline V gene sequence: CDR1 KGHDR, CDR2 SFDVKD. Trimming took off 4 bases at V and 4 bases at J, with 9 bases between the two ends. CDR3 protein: CATSDSSVYGYTF. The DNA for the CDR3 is TGTGCCACCAGTGACTCTTCGGTCTATGGCTACACCTTC.

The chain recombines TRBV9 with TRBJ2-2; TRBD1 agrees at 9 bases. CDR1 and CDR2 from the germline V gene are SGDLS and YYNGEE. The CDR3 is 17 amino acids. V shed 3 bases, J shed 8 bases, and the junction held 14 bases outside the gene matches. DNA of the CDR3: TGTGCCAGCAGCGCGGACAGGGGAATGGGGGAAGAAGGGGAGCTGTTTTTT. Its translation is CASSADRGMGEEGELFF.

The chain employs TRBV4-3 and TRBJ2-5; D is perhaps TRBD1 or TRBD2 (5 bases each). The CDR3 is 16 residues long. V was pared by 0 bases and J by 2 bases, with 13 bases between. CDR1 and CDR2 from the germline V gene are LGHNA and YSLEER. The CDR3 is CASSQDIGAVQETQYF. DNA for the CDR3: TGCGCCAGCAGCCAAGATATCGGGGCAGTACAAGAGACCCAGTACTTC.

The CDR3 reads CASSLSAGPLHF. The CDR3 DNA reads as TGTGCCAGCAGTCTCTCCGCGGGTCCCCTCCACTTT. This chain uses TRBV7-3 with TRBJ1-6; D is unresolved. The CDR3 extends over 12 amino acids. Looked up from germline, CDR1 is SGHTA and CDR2 is FQGTGA. V lost 6 bases, J lost 13 bases, and 13 bases lay in between.

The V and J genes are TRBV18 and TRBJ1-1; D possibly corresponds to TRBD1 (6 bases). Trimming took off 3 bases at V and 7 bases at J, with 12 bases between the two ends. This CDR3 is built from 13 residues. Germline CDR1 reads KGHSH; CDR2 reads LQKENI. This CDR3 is CASSPNNRDEAFF. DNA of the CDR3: TGTGCCAGCTCACCGAACAACAGGGATGAAGCTTTCTTT.

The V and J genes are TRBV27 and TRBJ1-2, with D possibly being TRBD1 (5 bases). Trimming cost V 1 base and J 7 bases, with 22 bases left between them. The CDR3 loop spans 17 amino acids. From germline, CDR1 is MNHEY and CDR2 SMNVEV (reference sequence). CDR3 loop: CASSLYPENRPIIGYTF. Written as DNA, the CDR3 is TGTGCCAGCAGTTTATACCCCGAGAACAGGCCCATTATTGGCTACACCTTC.

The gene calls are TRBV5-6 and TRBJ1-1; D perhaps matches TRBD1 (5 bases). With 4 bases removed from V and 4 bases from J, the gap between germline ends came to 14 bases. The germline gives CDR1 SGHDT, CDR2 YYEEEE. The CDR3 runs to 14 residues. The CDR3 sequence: CASSPPGGSTEAFF. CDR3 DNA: TGTGCCAGCAGCCCTCCCGGGGGAAGCACTGAAGCTTTCTTT.

The CDR3 DNA reads TGTGCCAGCAGTACCAGAAATCAGCCCCAGCATTTT. The encoded protein is CASSTRNQPQHF. This sequence joins TRBV6-5 and TRBJ1-5; the D is unclear. V lost 5 bases and J lost 4, with 6 bases in between. The CDR3 spans 12 residues. Germline CDR1 MNHEY, CDR2 SVGAGI.

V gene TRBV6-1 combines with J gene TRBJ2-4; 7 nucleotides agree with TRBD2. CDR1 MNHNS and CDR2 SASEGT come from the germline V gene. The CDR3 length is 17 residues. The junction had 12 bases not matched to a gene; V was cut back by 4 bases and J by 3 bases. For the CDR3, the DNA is TGTGCCAGCAGTGGCGGGCCATGGGGGGGTGGCAAAAACATTCAGTACTTC. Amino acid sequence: CASSGGPWGGGKNIQYF.